These 24 T cell receptor beta chains were all obtained from the same sample, sequenced in a study of beta chain features in type 1 diabetes. Reverse transcription of all isolated RNA meant that expressed TCRB transcripts were sequenced. Some clones are missing from TCRdb's copy, which holds only in-frame ones; the method was immunoSEQ multiplex PCR. Found here are under 300,000 clones, about 15% of them singletons; the top ten hold about 0.018%. The antigens of these receptors remain unknown. Study-wide findings and caveats: Shortening of TCRB CDR3s, moderate but significant, appeared in all four CD4+ subsets of Type 1 diabetes patients.

The material sequenced was naive CD4+ T cells from blood. The receptors shown here come from a young man with type 1 diabetes.

The rearrangement uses TRBV11-2 and TRBJ2-2, with 9 positions matching TRBD1. The junction had 4 bases not matched to a gene; V was cut back by 4 bases and J by 4 bases. This CDR3 has 15 amino acids. Germline V gene lookup returns CDR1 SGHAT and CDR2 FQNNGV. CDR3 sequence reads: CASSSGTGITGELFF. The CDR3 region has the DNA TGTGCCAGCAGCTCCGGGACAGGGATCACCGGGGAGCTGTTTTTT.

The rearrangement joins TRBV6-5 to TRBJ2-5; D is possibly TRBD1 (6 bases). The CDR3 has 12 residues. V lost 4 bases, J lost 9 bases, and 12 bases lay in between. Germline CDR1 MNHEY, CDR2 SVGAGI. The CDR3 is CASSSQGSAQYF. In DNA, the CDR3 is TGTGCCAGCAGTTCTCAGGGGAGCGCCCAGTACTTC.

The chain joins TRBV5-4 to TRBJ2-3, with a weak D call TRBD1 (5 bases). The CDR3 consists of 14 residues. Germline V CDR1 and CDR2: SGHNT, YYREEE (reference sequence). V dropped 1 base and J dropped 0 bases, with 6 bases sitting between them. Written as DNA, the CDR3 is TGTGCCAGCAGCTTGAGACAGAGCACAGATACGCAGTATTTT. Translating gives CASSLRQSTDTQYF.

This chain uses TRBV12-5 with TRBJ2-1; D may be TRBD1 (6 bases). This CDR3 is 14 amino acids long. V lost 5 bases to trimming and J lost 1 base, with 9 bases between them. Germline V gene data show CDR1 as LGHNT and CDR2 as FRNRAP. This CDR3 reads CASGSRGSYNEQFF. The CDR3 coding sequence is TGTGCTAGTGGTAGCAGGGGATCCTACAATGAGCAGTTCTTC.

The rearrangement links TRBV15 to TRBJ2-1; D is unclear. CDR1 is LNHNV, CDR2 YYDKDF, per germline (reference sequence). There are 17 residues in the CDR3. The V end was cut by 0 bases, the J end by 0 bases, with 12 bases between. The CDR3 region is CATSRDGGWSSYNEQFF. The CDR3 nucleotides read TGTGCCACCAGCAGAGATGGTGGCTGGAGCTCCTACAATGAGCAGTTCTTC.

This clone was picked up one time. The chain is built from TRBV7-9 and TRBJ2-2; TRBD1 might be the D (6 bases). The CDR3 spans 14 residues. V was clipped by 3 bases and J by 7 bases, with 12 bases between them. CDR1 and CDR2 (germline): SEHNR, FQNEAQ (reference sequence). CDR3 coding DNA: TGTGCCAGCAGCTTGAGGGACACGGACGGGGAGCTGTTTTTT. It is translated as CASSLRDTDGELFF.

The rearrangement links TRBV10-3 to TRBJ2-3; D possibly corresponds to TRBD1 (6 bases). This CDR3 has 13 amino acids. Germline V CDR1 and CDR2: ENHRY, SYGVKD. The V and J ends lost 5 bases and 6 bases respectively, with 12 bases between them. The DNA of the CDR3 is TGTGCCATCAGTTCACCCCAGGGGGATACGCAGTATTTT. It yields the protein CAISSPQGDTQYF.

The rearrangement uses TRBV30 and TRBJ2-5, with D maybe TRBD2 (7 bases). The CDR3 sequence is 14 residues long. CDR1 is GTSNPN and CDR2 is SVGIG in the germline V gene (reference sequence). The ends were cut back, 3 bases at V and 3 bases at J, with 14 bases in the middle. The CDR3 region is CAWRRRGAEETQYF. In DNA, the CDR3 is TGTGCCTGGAGGAGACGGGGGGCCGAAGAGACCCAGTACTTC.

V is TRBV6-6 and J is TRBJ1-5; tentative D call: TRBD1 (5 bases). V was trimmed by 4 bases and J by 4 bases, leaving 17 bases between them. CDR3 length: 16 amino acids. Germline CDR1 MNHNY, CDR2 SVGAGI (reference sequence). CDR3 loop: CASSSRGGVSNQPQHF. DNA for the CDR3: TGTGCCAGCAGTTCCCGGGGGGGGGTCTCGAATCAGCCCCAGCATTTT.

This clone showed up just a few times. The chain couples TRBV6-1 to TRBJ2-1, with D unresolved. The CDR3 extends over 10 amino acids. Trimming removed 3 bases at V and 14 bases at J, with 8 bases between. Germline V gene data show CDR1 as MNHNS and CDR2 as SASEGT. The CDR3 region is CASSDEVEFF. The CDR3 DNA reads as TGTGCCAGCAGTGACGAGGTCGAGTTCTTC.

This clone was observed a handful of times. This sequence joins TRBV5-1 and TRBJ1-4, with 7 nucleotides matching TRBD1. This CDR3 is 15 amino acids long. Germline V CDR1 and CDR2: SGHRS, YFSETQ. J gave up 4 bases and V 2 bases, and 5 bases lay outside the gene matches. DNA for the CDR3: TGCGCCAGCAGCTTCTTGACAGGGTTTAATGAAAAACTGTTTTTT. Residues: CASSFLTGFNEKLFF. Full variable domain (missing parts from reference TRBV5-1 and TRBJ1-4): KAGVTQTPRYLIKTRGQQVTLSCSPISGHRSVSWYQQTPGQGLQFLFEYFSETQRNKGNFPGRFSGRQFSNSRSEMNVSTLELGDSALYLCASSFLTGFNEKLFFGSGTQLSVL.

The chain couples TRBV5-4 to TRBJ2-5; 10 nucleotides match TRBD1. Trimming cost V 4 bases and J 1 base; bases outside gene matches: 1. Germline loops: CDR1 SGHNT, CDR2 YYREEE (reference sequence). CDR3 length: 14 amino acids. CDR3 protein: CASSRQGAQETQYF. The CDR3 DNA sequence: TGTGCCAGCAGCCGACAGGGGGCCCAAGAGACCCAGTACTTC.

This clone was seen only a few times. This chain uses TRBV2 with TRBJ2-7; tentatively, D is TRBD1 (6 bases). This CDR3 is 14 amino acids long. Trimming stripped 4 bases from V and 2 bases from J, with 12 bases between. CDR1 is SNHLY, CDR2 FYNNEI, per germline. Here the CDR3 DNA reads TGTGCCAGCAGTGTAGACAGGTATACCTACGAGCAGTACTTC. It encodes CASSVDRYTYEQYF.

This chain uses TRBV18 with TRBJ2-7, with 8 bases lining up with TRBD2. Germline V gene sequence: CDR1 KGHSH, CDR2 LQKENI. This CDR3 has 15 amino acids. J gave up 7 bases and V 3 bases, and 11 bases lay outside the gene matches. CDR3 in DNA: TGTGCCAGCTCACCGGGCGCTAGCGGGCTCCAGGAGCAGTACTTC. The encoded protein is CASSPGASGLQEQYF.

This clone was counted only a few times. V usage is TRBV30 and J usage is TRBJ1-1; TRBD1 might be the D (5 bases). The germline CDR1 and CDR2 sequences are GTSNPN and SVGIG (reference sequence). This CDR3 has 12 residues. V dropped 4 bases and J dropped 3 bases, with 9 bases sitting between them. CDR3 nucleotides: TGTGCCTGGATTGGGGCGGACACTGAAGCTTTCTTT. It encodes CAWIGADTEAFF.

The V and J genes are TRBV6-5 and TRBJ1-5; no firm D call. V was trimmed by 6 bases and J by 1 base, leaving 10 bases between them. Germline CDR1 and CDR2: MNHEY and SVGAGI. The CDR3 covers 14 residues. This chain's CDR3 is CASRTDGSNQPQHF. The CDR3, as DNA: TGTGCCAGCAGGACTGACGGCAGCAATCAGCCCCAGCATTTT.

The CDR3: CASSTRQNTEAFF. The CDR3 nucleotides are TGTGCCAGTAGTACCCGACAGAACACTGAAGCTTTCTTT. This chain links TRBV19 with TRBJ1-1; D not certain. CDR1 and CDR2 from the germline V gene are LNHDA and SQIVND (reference sequence). This CDR3 region has 13 residues. V lost 4 bases to trimming and J lost 1 base, with 7 bases between them. The full variable domain, completed using reference TRBV19 and TRBJ1-1, is DGGITQSPKYLFRKEGQNVTLSCEQNLNHDAMYWYRQDPGQGLRLIYYSQIVNDFQKGDIAEGYSVSREKKESFPLTVTSAQKNPTAFYLCASSTRQNTEAFFGQGTRLTVV.

This chain uses TRBV19 with TRBJ2-1; 8 bases line up with TRBD1. V dropped 5 bases and J dropped 8; count of bases not matched to a gene: 8. The CDR3 contains 14 residues. Germline assignment: CDR1 LNHDA and CDR2 SQIVND (reference sequence). As DNA, the CDR3 is TGTGCCAGTAGTGGCAGGGGGCGACTTTATGAGCAGTTCTTC. Residues: CASSGRGRLYEQFF.

The chain carries TRBV19 and TRBJ1-5; no firm D call. Germline V CDR1 and CDR2: LNHDA, SQIVND (reference sequence). The V gene lost 4 bases and the J gene lost 4 bases, with 8 bases spanning the gap. This CDR3 has 13 amino acids. The CDR3 DNA reads TGTGCCAGTAGTACGGGTCCGAATCAGCCCCAGCATTTT. Its translation: CASSTGPNQPQHF.

There are a few counts of this clone. The chain is built from TRBV4-1 and TRBJ2-1, with D maybe TRBD2 (6 bases). The CDR3 covers 12 residues. With 6 bases removed from V and 8 bases from J, the gap between germline ends came to 11 bases. Germline V gives CDR1 MGHRA, CDR2 YSYEKL. The CDR3: CASSRGKYEQFF. CDR3 DNA: TGCGCCAGCAGTCGGGGGAAGTATGAGCAGTTCTTC.

This clone was observed a handful of times. The chain recombines TRBV5-1 with TRBJ2-7; tentatively, D is TRBD2 (7 bases). CDR1 SGHRS and CDR2 YFSETQ come from the germline V gene. The CDR3 is made up of 13 amino acids. The V end was cut by 4 bases, the J end by 3 bases, with 11 bases between. The CDR3 DNA reads as TGCGCCAGCAGCAACGGGGGGCTCTACGAGCAGTACTTC. Translation gives CASSNGGLYEQYF.

This clone occurred a few times. The gene calls are TRBV9 and TRBJ2-4; TRBD1 matches 8 bases. The length of the CDR3 is 19 residues. Trimming removed 3 bases from V and 0 bases from J; junction bases left unmatched: 14. The germline V gene encodes CDR1 SGDLS and CDR2 YYNGEE. DNA of the CDR3: TGTGCCAGCAGCGCCCTCGGACAGGGCGTAGGGTTAGCCAAAAACATTCAGTACTTC. Its protein is CASSALGQGVGLAKNIQYF.

There are a few counts of this clone. The chain joins TRBV19 to TRBJ1-2; D remains unclear. The CDR3 is 12 residues long. From germline, CDR1 is LNHDA and CDR2 SQIVND (reference sequence). V was clipped by 7 bases and J by 8 bases, with 14 bases between them. The CDR3 sequence: CASTAPGGGYTF. CDR3 DNA sequence: TGTGCCAGTACTGCCCCAGGTGGCGGCTACACCTTC.

The chain links TRBV9 to TRBJ2-3; 8 nucleotides agree with TRBD1. The CDR3 runs to 15 residues. The germline V gene has CDR1 SGDLS and CDR2 YYNGEE. The ends lost 0 bases at V and 4 bases at J; junction bases unmatched: 4. This chain's CDR3 is CASSVGPQGADTQYF. The CDR3 DNA reads TGTGCCAGCAGCGTAGGACCACAGGGGGCAGATACGCAGTATTTT.